What follows are 3 T cell receptor beta chains derived from one specimen sequenced in a study of T cells and Merkel cell carcinoma outcomes (dated by TCRdb to the early 2020s). The protocol used for the library was the immunoSEQ multiplex PCR assay. TCRdb provides this immuneACCESS table in a form limited to in-frame rearrangements. Some clones are lacking; in checked studies, under half of them reflect an unresolved V gene, and why the rest are absent is not known. The table for this sample lists approximately 6,500 clones; approximately 75% of them were counted only once. Together, the top ten hold roughly 6% of the sample. The sequencing input was tumor tissue from Merkel cell carcinoma. The receptors come from a human donor with Merkel cell carcinoma.

This clone was detected a few times. For the CDR3, the DNA is TGTGCCAGCAGTTTTTTAGGAGGGGGCACTGAAGCTTTCTTT. It is translated as CASSFLGGGTEAFF. This sequence joins TRBV6-5 and TRBJ1-1; a possible D gene is TRBD1 (6 bases). This CDR3 is built from 14 residues. Germline V lookup: CDR1 MNHEY, CDR2 SVGAGI. Trimming took 4 bases from V and 4 from J, leaving 13 bases between them.

The chain couples TRBV27 to TRBJ2-1; D is unresolved. V was trimmed by 0 bases and J by 7 bases, leaving 7 bases between them. Looked up from germline, CDR1 is MNHEY and CDR2 is SMNVEV (reference sequence). There are 13 residues in the CDR3. CDR3 bases: TGTGCCAGCAGTTTATCTGGGCTAAATGAGCAGTTCTTC. This translates into CASSLSGLNEQFF.

This sequence joins TRBV21-1 and TRBJ1-2; TRBD1, the D gene given by the table, was not confirmed from the DNA. TRBV21-1 is assigned pseudogene status. There are 15 residues in the CDR3. The CDR3 DNA is TGTGCCAGCAGCGCGCGGCGGACAACTAACTATGGCTACACCTTC. Translating it yields CASSARRTTNYGYTF.